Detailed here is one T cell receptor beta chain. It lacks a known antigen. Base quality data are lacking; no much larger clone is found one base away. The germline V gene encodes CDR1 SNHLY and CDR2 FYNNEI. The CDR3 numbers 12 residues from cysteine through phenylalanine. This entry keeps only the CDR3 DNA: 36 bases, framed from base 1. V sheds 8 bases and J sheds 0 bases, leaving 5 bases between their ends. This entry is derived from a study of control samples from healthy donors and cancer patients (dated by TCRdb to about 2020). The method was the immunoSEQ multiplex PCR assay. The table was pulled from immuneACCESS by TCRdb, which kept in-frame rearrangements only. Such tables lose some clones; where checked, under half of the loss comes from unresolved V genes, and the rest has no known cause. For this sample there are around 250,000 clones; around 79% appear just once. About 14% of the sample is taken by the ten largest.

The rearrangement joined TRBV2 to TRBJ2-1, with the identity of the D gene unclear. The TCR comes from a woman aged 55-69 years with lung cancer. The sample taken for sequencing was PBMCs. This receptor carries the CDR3 CASGRSYNEQFF. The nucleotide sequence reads TGTGCCAGCGGCCGCTCCTACAATGAGCAGTTCTTC.